The text below deals with one TCR beta chain. These data belong to a study of T cell repertoires in ileal Crohn's disease. Study background: Patients had a median roughly 7.9-year disease duration, and approximately 35% were active smokers. About half received postoperative treatment, some 11 with thiopurines and around 20 anti-TNF.

This table comes from immunoSEQ multiplex PCR, and its TCRdb copy is limited to in-frame clones, with some not included. The sample yields roughly 17,000 clones, 72% seen once. The time point is: neoterminal ileum biopsy at postoperative endoscopy, about 6 months after surgery. The sequenced material came from ileal tissue. The sequence was obtained from an adult with Crohn's disease.

The CDR3 nucleotides read TGTGCCAGCAGTGAGGGGGGACTAAACTATGGCTACACCTTC. Encoded protein: CASSEGGLNYGYTF. The chain recombines TRBV2 with TRBJ1-2, with D perhaps TRBD1 (5 bases). Looked up from germline, CDR1 is SNHLY and CDR2 is FYNNEI. V was trimmed by 3 bases and J by 2 bases, leaving 10 bases between them. The CDR3 sequence is 14 residues long.